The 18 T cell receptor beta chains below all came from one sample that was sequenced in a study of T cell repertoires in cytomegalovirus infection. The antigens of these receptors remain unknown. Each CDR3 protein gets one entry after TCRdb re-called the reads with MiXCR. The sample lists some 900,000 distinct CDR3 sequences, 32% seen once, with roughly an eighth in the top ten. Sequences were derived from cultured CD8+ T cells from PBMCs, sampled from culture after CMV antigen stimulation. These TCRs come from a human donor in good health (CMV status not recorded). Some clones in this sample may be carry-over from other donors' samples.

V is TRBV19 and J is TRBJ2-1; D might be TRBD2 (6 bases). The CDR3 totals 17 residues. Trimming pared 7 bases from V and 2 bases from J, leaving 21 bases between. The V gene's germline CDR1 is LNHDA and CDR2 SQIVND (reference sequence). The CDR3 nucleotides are TGTGCCAGTATTAAGGGGCTCCAGGGAGGCACCTACAATGAGCAGTTCTTC. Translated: CASIKGLQGGTYNEQFF.

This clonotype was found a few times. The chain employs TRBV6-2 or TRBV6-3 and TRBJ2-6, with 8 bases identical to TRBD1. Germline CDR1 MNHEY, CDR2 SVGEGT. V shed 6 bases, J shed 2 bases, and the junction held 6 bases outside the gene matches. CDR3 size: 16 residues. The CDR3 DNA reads TGTGCCAGCAGCACCGGACAGGGTCCTGGGGCCAACGTCCTGACTTTC. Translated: CASSTGQGPGANVLTF.

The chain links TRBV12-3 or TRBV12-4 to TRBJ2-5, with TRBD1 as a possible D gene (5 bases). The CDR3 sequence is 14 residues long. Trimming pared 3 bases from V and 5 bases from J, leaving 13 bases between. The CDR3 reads CASSFLGEQETQYF. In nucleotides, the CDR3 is TGTGCCAGCAGTTTTCTAGGGGAACAGGAGACCCAGTACTTC.

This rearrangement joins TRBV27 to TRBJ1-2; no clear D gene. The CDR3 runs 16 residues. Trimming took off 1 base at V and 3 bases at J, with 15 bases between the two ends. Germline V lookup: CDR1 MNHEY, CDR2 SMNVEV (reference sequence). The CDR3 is CASSLYATEDYYGYTF. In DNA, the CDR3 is TGTGCCAGCAGTTTATACGCAACGGAAGACTACTATGGCTACACCTTC.

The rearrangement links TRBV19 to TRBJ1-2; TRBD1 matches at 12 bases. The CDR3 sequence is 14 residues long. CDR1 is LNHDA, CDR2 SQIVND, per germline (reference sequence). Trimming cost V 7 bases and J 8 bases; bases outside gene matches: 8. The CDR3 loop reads CASTWGQGARGYTF. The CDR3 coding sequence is TGTGCCAGTACCTGGGGACAGGGGGCGCGGGGCTACACCTTC.

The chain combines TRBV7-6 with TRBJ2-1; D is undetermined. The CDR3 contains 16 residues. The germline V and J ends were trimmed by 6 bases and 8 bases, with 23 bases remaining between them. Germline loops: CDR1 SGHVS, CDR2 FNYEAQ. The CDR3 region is CASSFSRNILRHEQFF. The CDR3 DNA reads TGTGCCAGCAGTTTTAGTCGGAATATATTAAGGCATGAGCAGTTCTTC.

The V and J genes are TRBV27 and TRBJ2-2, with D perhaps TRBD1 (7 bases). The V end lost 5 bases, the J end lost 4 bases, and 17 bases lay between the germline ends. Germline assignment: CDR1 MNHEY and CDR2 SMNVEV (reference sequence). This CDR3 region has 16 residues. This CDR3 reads CASSPFWRGLTGELFF. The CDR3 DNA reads TGTGCCAGCAGTCCCTTTTGGAGGGGGCTCACCGGGGAGCTGTTTTTT.

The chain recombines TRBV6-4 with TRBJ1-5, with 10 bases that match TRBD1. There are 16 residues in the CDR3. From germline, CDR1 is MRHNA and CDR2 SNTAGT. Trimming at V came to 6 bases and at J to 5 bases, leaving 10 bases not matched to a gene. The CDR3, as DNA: TGTGCCAGCAGCGGACAGGGGGAACGGCTTTATCAGCCCCAGCATTTT. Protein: CASSGQGERLYQPQHF.

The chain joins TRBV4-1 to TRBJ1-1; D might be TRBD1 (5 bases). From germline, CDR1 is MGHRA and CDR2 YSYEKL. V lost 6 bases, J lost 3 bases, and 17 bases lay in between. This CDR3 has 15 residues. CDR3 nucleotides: TGCGCCAGCAGTGAAAGGGGAGGGACGGACACTGAAGCTTTCTTT. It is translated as CASSERGGTDTEAFF.

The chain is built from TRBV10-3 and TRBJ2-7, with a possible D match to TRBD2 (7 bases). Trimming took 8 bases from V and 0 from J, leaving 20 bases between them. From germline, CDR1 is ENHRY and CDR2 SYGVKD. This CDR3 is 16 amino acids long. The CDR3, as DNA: TGTGCCATCGGGAACCCGGGGGCGGGGGTCTCCTACGAGCAGTACTTC. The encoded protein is CAIGNPGAGVSYEQYF.

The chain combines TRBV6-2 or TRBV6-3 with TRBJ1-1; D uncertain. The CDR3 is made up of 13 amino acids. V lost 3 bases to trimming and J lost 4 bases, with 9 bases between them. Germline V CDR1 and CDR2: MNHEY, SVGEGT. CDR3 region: CASSYIGGTEAFF. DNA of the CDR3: TGTGCCAGCAGTTATATCGGCGGCACTGAAGCTTTCTTT.

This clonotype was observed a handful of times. Here the CDR3 DNA reads TGTGCCAGCACTCTAGAGCGAGAGAGAGAGACCCAGTACTTC. Its translation is CASTLERERETQYF. The rearrangement joins TRBV7-9 to TRBJ2-5; no clear D. The length of the CDR3 is 14 residues. The germline V and J ends were trimmed by 7 bases and 4 bases, with 16 bases remaining between them. CDR1 SEHNR and CDR2 FQNEAQ come from the germline V gene (reference sequence).

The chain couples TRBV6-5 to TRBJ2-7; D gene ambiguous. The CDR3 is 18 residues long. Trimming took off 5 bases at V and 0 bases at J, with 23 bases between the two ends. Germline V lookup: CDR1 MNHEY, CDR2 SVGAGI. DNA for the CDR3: TGTGCCAGCAGTCCTACTCACCTTACGACGGTCCCCTCCTACGAGCAGTACTTC. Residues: CASSPTHLTTVPSYEQYF.

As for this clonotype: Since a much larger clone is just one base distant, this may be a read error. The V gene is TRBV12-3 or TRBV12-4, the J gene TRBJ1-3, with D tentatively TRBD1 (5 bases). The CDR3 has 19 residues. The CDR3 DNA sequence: TGTGCCAGCACCTTCTCCCTGGGCAGGGATAATGACGCTGGAAGCACCATATATTTT. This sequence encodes CASTFSLGRDNDAGSTIYF.

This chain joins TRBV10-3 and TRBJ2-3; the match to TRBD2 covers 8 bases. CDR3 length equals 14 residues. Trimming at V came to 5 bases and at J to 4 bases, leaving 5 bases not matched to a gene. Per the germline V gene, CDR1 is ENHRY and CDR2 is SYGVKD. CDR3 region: CAISHGGAADTQYF. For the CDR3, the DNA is TGTGCCATCAGTCACGGGGGGGCGGCAGATACGCAGTATTTT.

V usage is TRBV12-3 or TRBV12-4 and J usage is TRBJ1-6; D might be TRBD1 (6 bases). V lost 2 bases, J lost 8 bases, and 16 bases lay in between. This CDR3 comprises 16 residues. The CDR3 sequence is CASSLPGGAGYSPLHF. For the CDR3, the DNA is TGTGCCAGCAGTTTACCGGGGGGCGCGGGGTATTCACCCCTCCACTTT.

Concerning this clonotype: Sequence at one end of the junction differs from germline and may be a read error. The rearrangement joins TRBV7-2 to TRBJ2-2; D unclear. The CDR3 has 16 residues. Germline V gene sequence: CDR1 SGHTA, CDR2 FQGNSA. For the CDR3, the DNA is TGTGCCAACAGCTTGAATCCGGGCCCCCTGGCCGGGGAGCTGTTTTTT. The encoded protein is CANSLNPGPLAGELFF.

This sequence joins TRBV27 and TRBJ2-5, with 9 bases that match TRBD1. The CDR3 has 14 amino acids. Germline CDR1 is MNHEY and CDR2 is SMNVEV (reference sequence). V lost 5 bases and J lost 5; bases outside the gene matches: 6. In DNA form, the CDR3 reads TGTGCCAGCAGTGTGACAGGGGGGGACGAGACCCAGTACTTC. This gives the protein CASSVTGGDETQYF.